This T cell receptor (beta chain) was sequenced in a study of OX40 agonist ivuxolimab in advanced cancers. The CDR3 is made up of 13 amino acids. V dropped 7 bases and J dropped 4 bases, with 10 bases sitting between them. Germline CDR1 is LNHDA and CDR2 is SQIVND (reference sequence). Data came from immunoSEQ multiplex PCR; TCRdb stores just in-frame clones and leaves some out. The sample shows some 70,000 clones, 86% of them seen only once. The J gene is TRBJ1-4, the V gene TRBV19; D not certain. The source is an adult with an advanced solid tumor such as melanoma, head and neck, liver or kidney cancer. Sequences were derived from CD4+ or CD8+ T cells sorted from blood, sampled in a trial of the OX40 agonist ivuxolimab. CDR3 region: CASTSAVNEKLFF. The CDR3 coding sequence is TGTGCCAGTACATCAGCGGTTAATGAAAAACTGTTTTTT. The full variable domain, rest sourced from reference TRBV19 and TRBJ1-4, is DGGITQSPKYLFRKEGQNVTLSCEQNLNHDAMYWYRQDPGQGLRLIYYSQIVNDFQKGDIAEGYSVSREKKESFPLTVTSAQKNPTAFYLCASTSAVNEKLFFGSGTQLSVL.